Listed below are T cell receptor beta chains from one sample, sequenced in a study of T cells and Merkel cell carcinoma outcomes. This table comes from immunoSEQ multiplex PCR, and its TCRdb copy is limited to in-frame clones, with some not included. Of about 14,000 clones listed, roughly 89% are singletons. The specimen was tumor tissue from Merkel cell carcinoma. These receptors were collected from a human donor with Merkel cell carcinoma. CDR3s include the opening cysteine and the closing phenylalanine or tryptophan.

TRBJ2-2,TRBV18,CASSPSTGGENTGELFF
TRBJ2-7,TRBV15,CATSSHLRTGVLGEQYF
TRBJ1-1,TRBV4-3,CASSRGQNTEAFF
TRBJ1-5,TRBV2,CASSPDRGSNQPQHF
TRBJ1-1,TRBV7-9,CASSLGGVNLAFF
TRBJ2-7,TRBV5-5,CASSLRDPFNEQYF
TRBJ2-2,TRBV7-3,CASSSQGYTGELFF
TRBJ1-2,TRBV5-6,CASSLGVAHNYGYTF
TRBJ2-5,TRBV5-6,CASSKQGTQYF
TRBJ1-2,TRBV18,CASSPSSGYEGYTF
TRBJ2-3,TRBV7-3,CASSLLRSSDTQYF
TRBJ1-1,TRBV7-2,CASSPRAVAQAFF
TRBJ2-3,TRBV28,CASSYLPADTQYF
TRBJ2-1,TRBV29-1,CSVAREVGGEQFF
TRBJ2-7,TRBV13,CASSLVFSPRGEQYF
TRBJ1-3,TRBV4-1,CASSQDLSEGNTIYF
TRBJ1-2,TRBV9,CASSASTNYGYTF
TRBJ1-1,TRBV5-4,CASSTPQQVEAFF
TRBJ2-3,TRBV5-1,CASRRGTTDTQYF
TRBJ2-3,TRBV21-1,CASSPGLVTDTQYF
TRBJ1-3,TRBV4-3,CASSLDYTLGNTIYF
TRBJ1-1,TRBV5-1,CASSFQEGTEAFF